The T cell receptor beta chain under discussion was sequenced for a study of glioma-infiltrating T cells after dendritic cell vaccination. Profiled with immunoSEQ multiplex PCR; TCRdb holds only in-frame clones, not every one. The profile shows approximately 50,000 clones, around nine tenths of them singletons. This clone has only one observation. The V gene's germline CDR1 is SGHRS and CDR2 YFSETQ. V lost 0 bases, J lost 4 bases, and 4 bases stayed unmatched. CDR3 length: 16 residues. The time point is: after dendritic cell vaccination, including at tumor progression/relapse. Sample: blood, taken after dendritic cell vaccination. V usage is TRBV5-1 and J usage is TRBJ2-1, with TRBD2 matching over 10 bases. This clonotype originated in a human donor with glioblastoma. CDR3 protein: CASSLEAGGDYNEQFF. In DNA, the CDR3 is TGCGCCAGCAGCTTGGAAGCGGGAGGGGATTACAATGAGCAGTTCTTC.